This section outlines one T cell receptor beta chain sequence together with its context. These data are taken from a study of T-cell reconstitution after alpha-beta-depleted transplantation in children. Unique molecular identifiers were incorporated during preparation of the TCRbeta library. TCRdb passed the PCR reads through MiXCR, listing each CDR3 protein once. The data hold 300,000 or so distinct CDR3 sequences, with approximately 9.6% observed a single time. Per germline, CDR1 SGHRS and CDR2 YFSETQ. The V gene lost 3 bases and the J gene lost 4 bases, with 10 bases spanning the gap. This CDR3 spans 14 amino acids.

Sequencing used PBMCs from the stem cell graft donor, obtained from the stem cell graft. This TCR came from a human donor who donated a stem cell graft to a child with SCID. The J gene is TRBJ1-4, the V gene TRBV5-1; D is unclear. Here the CDR3 reads CASSSVDGNEKLFF. Written as DNA, the CDR3 is TGCGCCAGCAGCTCAGTCGACGGTAATGAAAAACTGTTTTTT.